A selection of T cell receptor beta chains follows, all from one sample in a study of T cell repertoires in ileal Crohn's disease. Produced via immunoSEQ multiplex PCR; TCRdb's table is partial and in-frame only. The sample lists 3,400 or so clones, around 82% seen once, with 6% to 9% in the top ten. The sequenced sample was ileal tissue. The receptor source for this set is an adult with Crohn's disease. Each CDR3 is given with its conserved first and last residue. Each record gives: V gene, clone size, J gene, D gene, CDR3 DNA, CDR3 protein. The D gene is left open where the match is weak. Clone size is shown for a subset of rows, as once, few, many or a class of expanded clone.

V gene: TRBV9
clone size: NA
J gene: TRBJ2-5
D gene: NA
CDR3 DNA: TGTGCCAGCAGCGTCGTACCTACTCCACCCGGAGAGACCCAGTACTTC
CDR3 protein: CASSVVPTPPGETQYF

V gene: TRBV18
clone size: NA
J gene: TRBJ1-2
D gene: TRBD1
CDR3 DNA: TGTGCCAGCTCACCAGTAGGACAGGGAGATGGCTACACCTTC
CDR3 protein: CASSPVGQGDGYTF

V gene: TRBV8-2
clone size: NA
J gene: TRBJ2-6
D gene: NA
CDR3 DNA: TGTGGCAGGATTAACATAACACAAAGTCGGGCCAACGTCCTGACTTTC
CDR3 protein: CGRINITQSRANVLTF

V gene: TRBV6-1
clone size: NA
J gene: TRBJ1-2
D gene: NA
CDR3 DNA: TGTGCCAGCAACGAGGGGGGGAGCTATGGCTACACCTTC
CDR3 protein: CASNEGGSYGYTF

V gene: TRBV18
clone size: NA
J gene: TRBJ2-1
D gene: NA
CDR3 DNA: TGTGCCAGCTCACCGCGTCCCACAGGGAACAATGAGCAGTTCTTC
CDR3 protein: CASSPRPTGNNEQFF

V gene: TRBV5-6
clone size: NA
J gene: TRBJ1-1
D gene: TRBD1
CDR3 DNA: TGTGCCAGCAGCACTACCAGACAGGGGCCGGGGGCTTTCTTT
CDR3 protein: CASSTTRQGPGAFF

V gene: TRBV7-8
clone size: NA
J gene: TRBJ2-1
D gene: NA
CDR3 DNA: TGTGCCAGCAGCTTAGAGGCTAGTCACCGAGGAGGCAATGAGCAGTTCTTC
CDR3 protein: CASSLEASHRGGNEQFF

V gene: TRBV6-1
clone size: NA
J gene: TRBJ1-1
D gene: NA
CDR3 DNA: TGTGCCAGCAATCTCTTGACACTGCCTAACACTGAAGCTTTCTTT
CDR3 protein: CASNLLTLPNTEAFF

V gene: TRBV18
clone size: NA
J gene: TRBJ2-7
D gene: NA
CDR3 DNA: TGTGCCAGCTCACTAGATCAGGGGGAGCAGTACTTC
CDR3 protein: CASSLDQGEQYF

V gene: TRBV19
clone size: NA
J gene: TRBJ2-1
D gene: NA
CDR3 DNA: TGTGCCAGTAGTATTACAGGGATCAATGAGCAGTTCTTC
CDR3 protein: CASSITGINEQFF

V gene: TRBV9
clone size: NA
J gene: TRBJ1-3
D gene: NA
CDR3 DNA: TGTGCCAGCAGCGAGACGGGTGGAAACACCATATATTTT
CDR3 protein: CASSETGGNTIYF

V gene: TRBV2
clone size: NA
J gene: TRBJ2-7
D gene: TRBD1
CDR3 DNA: TGTGCCAGCAGTGAGACAGGGCTCAGTTCCTACGAGCAGTACTTC
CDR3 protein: CASSETGLSSYEQYF

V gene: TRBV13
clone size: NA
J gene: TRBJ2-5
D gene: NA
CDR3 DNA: TGTGCCAGCAGCTGGAGGACAGGGCGGGAGGAGACCCAGTACTTC
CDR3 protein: CASSWRTGREETQYF

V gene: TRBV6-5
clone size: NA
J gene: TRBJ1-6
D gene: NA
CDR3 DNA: TGTGCCACTTCGGACGGGATTAATAATTCACCCCTCCACTTT
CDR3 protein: CATSDGINNSPLHF

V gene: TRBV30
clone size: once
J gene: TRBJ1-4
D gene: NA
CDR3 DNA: TGTGCCTGGAGTCCGGGGGGGACTAATGAAAAACTGTTTTTT
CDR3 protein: CAWSPGGTNEKLFF

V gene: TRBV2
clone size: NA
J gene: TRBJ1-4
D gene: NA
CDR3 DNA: TGTGCCAGCCACAGGGACCGTCTTGAAAAACTGTTTTTT
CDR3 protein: CASHRDRLEKLFF

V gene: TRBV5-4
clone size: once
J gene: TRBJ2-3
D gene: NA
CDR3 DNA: TGTGCCAGCAGCTTGGAAGGCGGGGTTAGTGCAGATACGCAGTATTTT
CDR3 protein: CASSLEGGVSADTQYF

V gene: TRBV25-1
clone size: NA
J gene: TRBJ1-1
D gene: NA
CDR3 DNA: TGTGCCAGCAGTGAACGGGGGGCCGGGGACACTGAAGCTTTCTTT
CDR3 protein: CASSERGAGDTEAFF

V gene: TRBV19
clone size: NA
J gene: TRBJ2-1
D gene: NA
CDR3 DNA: TGTGCCAGTAGTATTCTAAGCGGAGGTGAGCAGTTCTTC
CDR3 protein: CASSILSGGEQFF

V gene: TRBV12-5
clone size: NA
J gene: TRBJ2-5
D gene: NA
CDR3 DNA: TGTGCTAGTGGTTTGGTACAAGGGGCCGGGGAGACCCAGTACTTC
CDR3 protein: CASGLVQGAGETQYF

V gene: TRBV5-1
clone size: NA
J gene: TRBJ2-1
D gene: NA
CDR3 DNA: TGCGCCAGCAGAACAGAGAGAAATGAGCAGTTCTTC
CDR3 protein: CASRTERNEQFF

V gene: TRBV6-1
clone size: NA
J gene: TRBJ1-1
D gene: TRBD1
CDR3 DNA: TGTGCCAGCAGGGGACCCGGGACAGGCGACACTGAAGCTTTCTTT
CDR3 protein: CASRGPGTGDTEAFF

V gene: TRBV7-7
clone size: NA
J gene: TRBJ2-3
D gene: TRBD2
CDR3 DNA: TGTGCTAGCAGCTTCGGGGGGGGCACAGATACGCAGTATTTT
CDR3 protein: CASSFGGGTDTQYF

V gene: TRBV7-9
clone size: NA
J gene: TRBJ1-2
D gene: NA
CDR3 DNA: TGTGCCAGCAGCTTAGCGGGGCCAGCACACTATGGCTACACCTTC
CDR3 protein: CASSLAGPAHYGYTF

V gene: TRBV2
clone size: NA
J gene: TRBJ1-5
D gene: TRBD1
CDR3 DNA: TGTGCCAGCAGTGGCCCCCCACCGGGACAGGGGGCGGGTAATCAGCCCCAGCATTTT
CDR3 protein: CASSGPPPGQGAGNQPQHF

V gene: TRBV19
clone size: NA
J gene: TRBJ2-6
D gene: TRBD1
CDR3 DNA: TGTGCCAGTAGTACGCCGGGACAGGGGACTGGGGCCAACGTCCTGACTTTC
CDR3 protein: CASSTPGQGTGANVLTF

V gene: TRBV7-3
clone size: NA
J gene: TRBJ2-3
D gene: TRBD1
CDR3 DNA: TGTGCCAGCAGCTTCACCGGGACAGGGAGCACAGATACGCAGTATTTT
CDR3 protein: CASSFTGTGSTDTQYF

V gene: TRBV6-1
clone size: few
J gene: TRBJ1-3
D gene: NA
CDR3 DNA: TGTGCCAGCAGTGAAAGGGGGGGCACTGGAAACACCATATATTTT
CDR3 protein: CASSERGGTGNTIYF

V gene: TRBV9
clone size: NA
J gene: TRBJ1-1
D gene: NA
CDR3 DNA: TGTGCCAGCAGCGTAGTGGGAGGTGGCACTGAAGCTTTCTTT
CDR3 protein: CASSVVGGGTEAFF

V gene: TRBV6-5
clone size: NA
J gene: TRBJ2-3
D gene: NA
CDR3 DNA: TGTGCCAGCAGCCGAGTACTAGGATCAGATACGCAGTATTTT
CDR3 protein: CASSRVLGSDTQYF

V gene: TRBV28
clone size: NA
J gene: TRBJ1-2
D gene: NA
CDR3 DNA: TGTGCCAGCACCCGTCAGGAGGTCTCTGGCTACACCTTC
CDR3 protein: CASTRQEVSGYTF

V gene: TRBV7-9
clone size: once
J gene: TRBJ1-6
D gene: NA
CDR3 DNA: TGTGCCAGCAGCTTAGCGTCCGGGAATAATTCACCCCTCCACTTT
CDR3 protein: CASSLASGNNSPLHF

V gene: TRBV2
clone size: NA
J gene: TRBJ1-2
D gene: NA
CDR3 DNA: TGTGCCAGCAGTGTTATAGGGGCCGGCTACACCTTC
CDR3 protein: CASSVIGAGYTF

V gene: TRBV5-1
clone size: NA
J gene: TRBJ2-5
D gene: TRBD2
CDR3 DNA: TGCGCCAGCAGCAGAACTAGCGGGGGAGAGACCCAGTACTTC
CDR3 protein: CASSRTSGGETQYF

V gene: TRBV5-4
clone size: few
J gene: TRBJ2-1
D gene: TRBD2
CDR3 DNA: TGTGCCAGCAGCCCAGGCGGGGGTAACAATGAGCAGTTCTTC
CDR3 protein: CASSPGGGNNEQFF

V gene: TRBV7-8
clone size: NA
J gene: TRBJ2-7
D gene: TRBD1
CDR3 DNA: TGTGCCAGCAGCACTAGACAGGGGCCGTCCTACGAGCAGTACTTC
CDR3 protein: CASSTRQGPSYEQYF

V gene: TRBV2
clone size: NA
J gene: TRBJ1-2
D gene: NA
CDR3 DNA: TGTGCCATACAGGTCCATGGCTACACCTTC
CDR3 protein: CAIQVHGYTF

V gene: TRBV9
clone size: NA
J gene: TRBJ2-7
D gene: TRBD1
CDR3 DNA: TGTGCCAGCAGCATCGGGGGACAGGGGGCTAGCGAGCAGTACTTC
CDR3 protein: CASSIGGQGASEQYF

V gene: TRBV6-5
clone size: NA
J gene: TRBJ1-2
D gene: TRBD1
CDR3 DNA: TGTGCCAGCAGGGGGGGACAGGGGTTGTGGCGCTACACCTTC
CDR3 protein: CASRGGQGLWRYTF

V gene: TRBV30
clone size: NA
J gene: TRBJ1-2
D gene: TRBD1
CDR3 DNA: TGTGCCTGGAGTGTAAAGGGACAGGGAGGCGGCTACACCTTC
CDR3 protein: CAWSVKGQGGGYTF

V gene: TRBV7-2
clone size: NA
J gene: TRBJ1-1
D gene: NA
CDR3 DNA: TGTGCCAGCAGCTTAGTGTGGGCAGGGAAGGGTGAAGCTTTCTTT
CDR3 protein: CASSLVWAGKGEAFF

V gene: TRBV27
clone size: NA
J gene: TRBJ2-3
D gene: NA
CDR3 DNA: TGTGCCAGCAGTTATAGCGGCACAGATACGCAGTATTTT
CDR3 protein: CASSYSGTDTQYF

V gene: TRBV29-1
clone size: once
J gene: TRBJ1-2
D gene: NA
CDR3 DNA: TGCAGCGCTACGGAGGGATCTTCCGGCTACACCTTC
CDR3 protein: CSATEGSSGYTF

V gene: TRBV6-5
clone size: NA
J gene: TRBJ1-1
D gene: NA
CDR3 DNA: TGTGCCAGCAGTCGCGACGGAGTGAACACTGAAGCTTTCTTT
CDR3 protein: CASSRDGVNTEAFF

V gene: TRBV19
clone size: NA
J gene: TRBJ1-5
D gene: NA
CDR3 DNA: TGTGCCAGTAGTACCGGAGGGCAGATCGACGATCAGCCCCAGCATTTT
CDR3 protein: CASSTGGQIDDQPQHF

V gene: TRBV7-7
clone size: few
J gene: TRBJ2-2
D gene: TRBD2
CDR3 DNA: TGTGCTAGCAGCCCCCGGACTAGCGGGAGGGCGGCGGGGGAGCTGTTTTTT
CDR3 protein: CASSPRTSGRAAGELFF

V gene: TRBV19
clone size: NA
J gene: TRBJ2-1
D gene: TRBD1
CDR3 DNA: TGTGCCAGTAGCGACAGGGGGGTGGACAATGAGCAGTTCTTC
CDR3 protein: CASSDRGVDNEQFF

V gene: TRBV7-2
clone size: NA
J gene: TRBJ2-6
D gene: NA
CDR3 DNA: TGTGCCAGCAGCTTACTCGCTGCGACAGCTCCCTCTGGGGCCAACGTCCTGACTTTC
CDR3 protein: CASSLLAATAPSGANVLTF

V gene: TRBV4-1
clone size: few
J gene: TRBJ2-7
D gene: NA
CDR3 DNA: TGCGCCAGCAGCCAACAGACAGGCTACGAGCAGTACTTC
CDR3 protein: CASSQQTGYEQYF

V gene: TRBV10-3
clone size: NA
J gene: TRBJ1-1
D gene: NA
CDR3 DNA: TGTGCCATCAGTGAGTCGAACGGGGGTCGGACTGAAGCTTTCTTT
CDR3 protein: CAISESNGGRTEAFF

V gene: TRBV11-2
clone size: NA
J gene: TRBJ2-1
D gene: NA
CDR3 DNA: TGTGCCAGCAGCTTGGGGGCTGGTGAGCAGTTCTTC
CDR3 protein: CASSLGAGEQFF

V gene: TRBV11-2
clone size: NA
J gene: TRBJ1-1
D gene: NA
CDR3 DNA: TGTGCCAGCAGCTTAGAGTTCAGCACTGAAGCTTTCTTT
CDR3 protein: CASSLEFSTEAFF

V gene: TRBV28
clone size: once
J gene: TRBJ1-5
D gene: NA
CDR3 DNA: TGTGCCAGCAGGGGGTGGGGGGGGAGCAATCAGCCCCAGCATTTT
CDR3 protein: CASRGWGGSNQPQHF

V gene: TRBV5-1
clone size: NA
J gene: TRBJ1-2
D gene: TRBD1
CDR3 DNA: TGCGCCAGCAGCTTGACAGGGGGCGTACTTGGGGAAGGCTACACCTTC
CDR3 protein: CASSLTGGVLGEGYTF

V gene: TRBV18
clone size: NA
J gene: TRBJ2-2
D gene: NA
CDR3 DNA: TGTGCCAGCTCACCAACAGGGTCCGGGGAGCTGTTTTTT
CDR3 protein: CASSPTGSGELFF

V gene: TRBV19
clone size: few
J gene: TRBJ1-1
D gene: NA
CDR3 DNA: TGTGCCAGTAGTGCACGGACACACATGAACACTGAAGCTTTCTTT
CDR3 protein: CASSARTHMNTEAFF

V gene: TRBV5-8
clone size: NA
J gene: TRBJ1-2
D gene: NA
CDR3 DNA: TGTGCCAGCAGCTTAGAAGGAGGACAGCTCTATGGCTACACCTTC
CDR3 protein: CASSLEGGQLYGYTF

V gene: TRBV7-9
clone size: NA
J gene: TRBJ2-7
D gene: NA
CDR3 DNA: TGTGCCAGCAGCCCACAAGGGGCCTTATCACAGACCTACGAGCAGTACTTC
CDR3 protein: CASSPQGALSQTYEQYF

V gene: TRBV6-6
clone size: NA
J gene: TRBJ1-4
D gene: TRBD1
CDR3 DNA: TGTGCCAGCAGTTACTCGGCCAGGGGGCGGGAAAAACTGTTTTTT
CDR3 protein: CASSYSARGREKLFF

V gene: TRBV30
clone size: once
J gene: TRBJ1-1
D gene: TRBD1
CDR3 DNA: TGTGCCCGACAGGGGGCGGGTGAAGCTTTCTTT
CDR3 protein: CARQGAGEAFF